The clone carrying this T cell receptor beta chain showed up just once. As handled by the study authors: Amplification from reference gene primers served as the basis for estimated nucleated cell counts. TCRdb's table, derived via immunoSEQ multiplex PCR, lists solely in-frame clones and lacks some. D and trimming were read from the DNA, whereas the V and J calls and clone size are those reported in that table. In the table there are 200,000 or so clones, 88% of which are singletons. This sample is part of a study of blood T cell repertoires in COVID-19. The ends were cut back, 2 bases at V and 1 base at J, with 12 bases in the middle. Germline V gene data show CDR1 as SNHLY and CDR2 as FYNNEI. CDR3 length: 16 residues.

The chain has TRBV2 and TRBJ1-5; D might be TRBD1 (5 bases). The sequence was obtained from a man aged 70-80 years with active or convalescent COVID-19. Sequences were obtained from peripheral blood. The CDR3 sequence: CASSERAGRSNQPQHF. The DNA of the CDR3 is TGTGCCAGCAGTGAAAGGGCAGGGCGGAGCAATCAGCCCCAGCATTTT.